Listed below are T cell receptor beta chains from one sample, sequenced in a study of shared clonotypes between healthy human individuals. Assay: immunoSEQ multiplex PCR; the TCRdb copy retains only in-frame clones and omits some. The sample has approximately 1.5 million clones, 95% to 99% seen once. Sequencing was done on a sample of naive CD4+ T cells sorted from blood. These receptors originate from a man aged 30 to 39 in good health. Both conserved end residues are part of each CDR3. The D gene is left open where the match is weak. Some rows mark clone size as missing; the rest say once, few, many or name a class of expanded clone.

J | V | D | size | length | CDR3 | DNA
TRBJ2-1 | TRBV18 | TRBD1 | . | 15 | CASSPPGTGYSEQFF | TGTGCCAGCTCACCACCAGGGACAGGGTATAGTGAGCAGTTCTTC
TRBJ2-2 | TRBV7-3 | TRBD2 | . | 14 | CASTSGGSTGELFF | TGTGCCAGCACCTCGGGGGGGAGCACCGGGGAGCTGTTTTTT
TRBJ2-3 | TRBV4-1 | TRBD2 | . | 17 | CASSQEWTSGNTDTQYF | TGCGCCAGCAGCCAAGAGTGGACTAGCGGGAACACAGATACGCAGTATTTT
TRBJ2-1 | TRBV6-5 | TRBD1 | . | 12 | CASRDRVNEQFF | TGTGCCAGCCGGGACAGGGTCAATGAGCAGTTCTTC
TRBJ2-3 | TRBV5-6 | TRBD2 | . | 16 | CASSLVLAGVTDTQYF | TGTGCCAGCAGCTTGGTGCTAGCGGGAGTTACAGATACGCAGTATTTT
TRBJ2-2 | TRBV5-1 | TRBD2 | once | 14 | CASSWEGYTGELFF | TGCGCCAGCAGCTGGGAGGGGTACACCGGGGAGCTGTTTTTT
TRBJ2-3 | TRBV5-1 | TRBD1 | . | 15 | CASSRLQGAGDTQYF | TGCGCCAGCAGCAGGCTGCAGGGGGCAGGGGATACGCAGTATTTT
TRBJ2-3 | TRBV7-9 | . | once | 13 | CASRLGTPDTQYF | TGTGCCAGCAGACTAGGGACCCCAGATACGCAGTATTTT
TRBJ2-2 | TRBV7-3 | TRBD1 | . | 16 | CASSSYRGQGTGELFF | TGTGCCAGCAGCTCCTACAGGGGGCAGGGCACCGGGGAGCTGTTTTTT
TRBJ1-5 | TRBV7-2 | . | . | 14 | CASSLVGGSQPQHF | TGTGCCAGCAGCTTAGTCGGGGGGAGTCAGCCCCAGCATTTT
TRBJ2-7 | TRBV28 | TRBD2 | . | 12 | CASSPTSDEQYF | TGTGCCAGCAGTCCAACTAGCGACGAGCAGTACTTC
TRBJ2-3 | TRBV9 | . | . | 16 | CASSALGGAGTDTQYF | TGTGCCAGCAGCGCCTTAGGTGGGGCGGGGACAGATACGCAGTATTTT
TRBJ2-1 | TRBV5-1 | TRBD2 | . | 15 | CASSLTSGRAQEQFF | TGCGCCAGCAGCCTGACTAGCGGGAGGGCTCAAGAGCAGTTCTTC
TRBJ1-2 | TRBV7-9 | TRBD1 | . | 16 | CASSSPLTGQQDGYTF | TGTGCCAGCAGCTCACCACTGACAGGGCAACAGGATGGCTACACCTTC
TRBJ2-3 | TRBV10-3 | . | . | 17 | CAISESAFGEGTDTQYF | TGTGCCATCAGTGAGAGTGCGTTCGGGGAGGGCACAGATACGCAGTATTTT
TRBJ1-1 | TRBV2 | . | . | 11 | CASRGYTEAFF | TGTGCCAGCAGGGGCTACACTGAAGCTTTCTTT
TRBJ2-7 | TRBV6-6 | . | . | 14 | CASSRGSLVDEQYF | TGTGCCAGCAGTCGGGGGAGCCTAGTGGACGAGCAGTACTTC
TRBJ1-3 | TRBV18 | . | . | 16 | CASSPVGQHSGNTIYF | TGTGCCAGCTCACCAGTAGGACAGCACTCTGGAAACACCATATATTTT
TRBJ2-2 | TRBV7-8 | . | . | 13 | CASKLAGTGELFF | TGTGCCAGCAAACTAGCCGGGACCGGGGAGCTGTTTTTT
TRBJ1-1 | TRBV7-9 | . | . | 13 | CASSLWGGTEAFF | TGTGCCAGCAGCTTATGGGGTGGGACTGAAGCTTTCTTT
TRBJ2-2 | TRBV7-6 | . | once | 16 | CASSLASGSVTGELFF | TGTGCCAGCAGCTTAGCTTCCGGGAGTGTCACCGGGGAGCTGTTTTTT
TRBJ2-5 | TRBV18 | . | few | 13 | CASSPIGGETQYF | TGTGCCAGCTCACCAATTGGGGGGGAGACCCAGTACTTC
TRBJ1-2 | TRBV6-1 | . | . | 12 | CASSHIGYGYTF | TGTGCCAGCAGCCACATTGGCTATGGCTACACCTTC
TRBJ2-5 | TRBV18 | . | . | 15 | CASSEGNYNQETQYF | TGTGCCAGCTCAGAGGGAAATTATAACCAAGAGACCCAGTACTTC
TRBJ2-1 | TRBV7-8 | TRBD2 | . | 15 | CASSPRDYSYNEQFF | TGTGCCAGCAGCCCCCGGGACTACTCCTACAATGAGCAGTTCTTC
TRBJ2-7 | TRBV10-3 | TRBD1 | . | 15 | CAISVTGTGGVEQYF | TGTGCCATCAGTGTTACCGGGACAGGGGGCGTGGAGCAGTACTTC
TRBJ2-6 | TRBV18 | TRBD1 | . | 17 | CASSPGTGYSGANVLTF | TGTGCCAGCTCACCCGGGACAGGTTATTCTGGGGCCAACGTCCTGACTTTC
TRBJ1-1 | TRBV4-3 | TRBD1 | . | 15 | CASSQGTGANTEAFF | TGCGCCAGCAGCCAGGGGACAGGGGCAAACACTGAAGCTTTCTTT
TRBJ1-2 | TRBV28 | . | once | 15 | CASSVTQGPYVGYTF | TGTGCCAGCAGTGTTACACAGGGTCCGTATGTTGGCTACACCTTC
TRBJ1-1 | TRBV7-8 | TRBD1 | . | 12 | CASTGQATEAFF | TGTGCCAGCACCGGACAGGCGACTGAAGCTTTCTTT
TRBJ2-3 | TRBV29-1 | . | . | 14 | CSVEEDKYTDTQYF | TGCAGCGTTGAAGAGGACAAATACACAGATACGCAGTATTTT
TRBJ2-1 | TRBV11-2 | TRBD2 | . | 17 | CASSSLAGRSSYNEQFF | TGTGCCAGCAGCTCTCTAGCGGGACGGAGCTCCTACAATGAGCAGTTCTTC
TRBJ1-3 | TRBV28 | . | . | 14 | CASSLGGAGNTIYF | TGTGCCAGCAGTTTAGGGGGGGCTGGAAACACCATATATTTT
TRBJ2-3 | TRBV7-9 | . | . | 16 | CASSLVRAVGTDTQYF | TGTGCCAGCAGCTTAGTTCGGGCCGTAGGGACAGATACGCAGTATTTT
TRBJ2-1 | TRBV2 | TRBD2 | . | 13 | CASRGGLADEQFF | TGTGCCAGCAGAGGAGGACTAGCGGATGAGCAGTTCTTC
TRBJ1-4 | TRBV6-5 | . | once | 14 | CATRSGAANEKLFF | TGTGCCACCAGGTCGGGGGCGGCCAATGAAAAACTGTTTTTT
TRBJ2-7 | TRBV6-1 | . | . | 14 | CASRRQWSSYEQYF | TGTGCCAGCAGAAGACAGTGGAGCTCCTACGAGCAGTACTTC